The 19 T cell receptor beta chains below were found in one sample sequenced in a study of cytomegalovirus exposure and HLA in healthy donors. The primer mix had 60 Vbeta and 13 Jbeta primers. Some clones are missing from TCRdb's copy, which holds only in-frame ones; the method was immunoSEQ multiplex PCR. The data show tens of thousands of clones, 60% to 80% seen once. Source material: PBMCs. Receptor source: a woman in her thirties or forties in good health and CMV-seropositive.

The rearrangement uses TRBV19 and TRBJ1-5, with D maybe TRBD1 (6 bases). The V end was cut by 9 bases, the J end by 4 bases, with 13 bases between. Looked up from germline, CDR1 is LNHDA and CDR2 is SQIVND (reference sequence). This CDR3 region has 13 residues. The CDR3 DNA reads as TGTGCCAGCACAGGACAGAAGAATCAGCCCCAGCATTTT. Translated, it gives CASTGQKNQPQHF.

The chain is built from TRBV4-1 and TRBJ2-5, with 7 bases identical to TRBD2. CDR1 is MGHRA, CDR2 YSYEKL, per germline. V lost 1 base, J lost 1 base, and 12 bases stayed unmatched. This CDR3 is built from 18 residues. CDR3 in DNA: TGCGCCAGCAGCCAAGGGGCCCGAGCTAGCGGAACCCAAGAGACCCAGTACTTC. Encoded protein: CASSQGARASGTQETQYF.

This clone was found once. The chain combines TRBV25-1 with TRBJ2-1; the match to TRBD2 covers 12 bases. CDR1 is MGHDK, CDR2 SYGVNS, per germline. CDR3 length equals 18 residues. V lost 0 bases, J lost 8 bases, and 11 bases stayed unmatched. The CDR3 region is CASSEYALASGGADEQFF. Written as DNA, the CDR3 is TGTGCCAGCAGTGAATATGCCCTGGCTAGCGGGGGGGCCGATGAGCAGTTCTTC.

The chain carries TRBV2 and TRBJ1-2, with a possible D match to TRBD1 (5 bases). The V and J ends lost 11 bases and 6 bases respectively, with 22 bases between them. CDR1 is SNHLY and CDR2 is FYNNEI in the germline V gene. The CDR3 loop spans 14 amino acids. The CDR3 nucleotides are TGTGCCTCCAGCAGGGAAGGGGCCTTAAATGGCTACACCTTC. As protein: CASSREGALNGYTF.

By share, this clone ranks as medium-sized. The chain combines TRBV5-1 with TRBJ2-7; D is unresolved. Germline V CDR1 and CDR2: SGHRS, YFSETQ. CDR3 length: 13 residues. Trimming pared 4 bases from V and 1 base from J, leaving 9 bases between. In nucleotides, the CDR3 is TGCGCCAGCAGCCCCGCAGATTCCTACGAGCAGTACTTC. Protein: CASSPADSYEQYF.

The chain joins TRBV6-4 to TRBJ1-2; the D is unclear. V was trimmed by 6 bases and J by 4 bases, leaving 9 bases between them. Looked up from germline, CDR1 is MRHNA and CDR2 is SNTAGT. The CDR3 loop spans 12 amino acids. The CDR3 spells CASRRETYGYTF. The CDR3 coding sequence is TGTGCCAGCAGGAGAGAAACCTATGGCTACACCTTC.

The chain links TRBV7-3 to TRBJ2-1, with D tentatively TRBD2 (5 bases). Between the trimmed V and J ends, which lost 5 bases and 7 bases, there was a span of 15 bases. This CDR3 is built from 14 residues. Germline CDR1 SGHTA, CDR2 FQGTGA. This CDR3 is CASSSRGRGNEQFF. The CDR3, as DNA: TGTGCCAGCAGCAGCCGGGGAAGAGGGAATGAGCAGTTCTTC.

The chain carries TRBV5-6 and TRBJ2-3, with D unresolved. The CDR3 contains 12 residues. Germline V gene lookup returns CDR1 SGHDT and CDR2 YYEEEE. V lost 4 bases and J 2 bases, leaving 5 bases between the germline ends. Here the CDR3 reads CASSPNTDTQYF. CDR3 coding DNA: TGTGCCAGCAGCCCCAACACAGATACGCAGTATTTT. Combining the CDR3 with reference TRBV5-6 and TRBJ2-3 gives the whole variable domain DAGVTQSPTHLIKTRGQQVTLRCSPKSGHDTVSWYQQALGQGPQFIFQYYEEEERQRGNFPDRFSGHQFPNYSSELNVNALLLGDSALYLCASSPNTDTQYFGPGTRLTVL.

The chain has TRBV12-5 and TRBJ2-7, with a possible D match to TRBD1 (7 bases). CDR1 and CDR2 (germline): LGHNT, FRNRAP. Trimming took 4 bases from V and 0 from J, leaving 16 bases between them. The CDR3 length is 16 residues. This CDR3 reads CASGSDRQGLSYEQYF. CDR3 bases: TGTGCTAGTGGTTCGGACCGACAGGGACTCTCCTACGAGCAGTACTTC.

This clone appeared once. This chain links TRBV6-4 with TRBJ1-5; 8 bases are a match to TRBD1. The junction had 8 bases not matched to a gene; V was cut back by 10 bases and J by 3 bases. The CDR3 has 14 residues. Germline V gene sequence: CDR1 MRHNA, CDR2 SNTAGT. CDR3 coding DNA: TGTGCCACCAAACAGGGGGGATACAATCAGCCCCAGCATTTT. Translating gives CATKQGGYNQPQHF.

For this clone: An end of the junction does not agree with germline; a read error may underlie this. This chain connects TRBV7-7 to TRBJ2-5; the match to TRBD2 covers 12 bases. Germline V lookup: CDR1 SSHAT, CDR2 FNYEAQ (reference sequence). The CDR3 is made up of 15 amino acids. Written as DNA, the CDR3 is TGTGCCAGCAGCCTAGCGGGGGGGCCGGGGGAGACCCAGTACTTC. The encoded protein is CASSLAGGPGETQYF.

The gene calls are TRBV13 and TRBJ2-7; tentative D call: TRBD2 (5 bases). Deletions cut 4 bases from V and 4 bases from J, with 17 bases between. This CDR3 spans 15 amino acids. Germline-derived CDR1 and CDR2 are PRHDT and FYEKMQ (reference sequence). The CDR3, as DNA: TGTGCCAGCAGCTCGTTCACGGGGAGTTGGTACGAGCAGTACTTC. Residues: CASSSFTGSWYEQYF.

This clone was detected only a few times. The gene calls are TRBV14 and TRBJ2-7; 7 nucleotides agree with TRBD2. The CDR3 spans 15 residues. Germline V lookup: CDR1 SGHDN, CDR2 FVKESK. Germline trimming cut 4 bases from V and 0 bases from J; bases unmatched to any gene: 6. The CDR3 here is CASSRIGGSSYEQYF. CDR3 nucleotides: TGTGCCAGCAGCCGGATCGGGGGGAGCTCCTACGAGCAGTACTTC.

This clone appeared a few times. The V and J genes are TRBV30 and TRBJ1-2; D is ambiguous. The CDR3 is made up of 14 amino acids. Trimming left V 0 bases short and J 6 bases short, with 14 bases between. CDR1 is GTSNPN and CDR2 is SVGIG in the germline V gene (reference sequence). Written as DNA, the CDR3 is TGTGCCTGGAGTGTTCTAGGCCCTGCAGATGGCTACACCTTC. Translated: CAWSVLGPADGYTF.

V gene TRBV5-8 combines with J gene TRBJ2-6, with 8 bases matching TRBD1. CDR1 SGHTS and CDR2 YDEGEE come from the germline V gene. The CDR3 consists of 16 residues. J lost 5 bases, V lost 4 bases, and 8 bases had no gene match. CDR3 in amino acids: CASSPQGQGWANVLTF. The DNA of the CDR3 is TGTGCCAGCAGCCCACAAGGACAGGGCTGGGCCAACGTCCTGACTTTC.

Remarks on this clone: This sample also contains other DNA sequences that code for the same CDR3. CDR3 nucleotide sequence: TGTGCCATCAGTGAAGGAGGCGAGCAGTACTTC. It specifies CAISEGGEQYF. The V and J genes are TRBV10-3 and TRBJ2-7; a weak D match, TRBD2 (5 bases). Deletions cut 3 bases from V and 6 bases from J, with 6 bases between. This CDR3 region has 11 residues. Per germline, CDR1 ENHRY and CDR2 SYGVKD.

This clone was picked up a small number of times. The V gene is TRBV7-6, the J gene TRBJ2-2; D is undetermined. The CDR3 runs to 16 residues. The germline gives CDR1 SGHVS, CDR2 FNYEAQ. Trimming cost V 5 bases and J 5 bases, with 18 bases left between them. CDR3 sequence: CASSDRLLGRTGELFF. The CDR3 coding sequence is TGTGCCAGCAGCGATAGACTCCTGGGTAGGACCGGGGAGCTGTTTTTT.

This clone appeared once. This rearrangement joins TRBV7-9 to TRBJ1-2; TRBD1 aligns across 9 bases. The V gene end was trimmed by 7 bases and the J gene end by 8 bases; junction bases not matched to a gene: 11. This CDR3 comprises 14 residues. CDR1 SEHNR and CDR2 FQNEAQ come from the germline V gene (reference sequence). As DNA, the CDR3 is TGTGCCAGCATCAAAGGACAGGGGAAGATCGGCTACACCTTC. It translates to CASIKGQGKIGYTF. Complete variable domain (other parts from reference TRBV7-9 and TRBJ1-2): DTGVSQNPRHKITKRGQNVTFRCDPISEHNRLYWYRQTLGQGPEFLTYFQNEAQLEKSRLLSDRFSAERPKGSFSTLEIQRTEQGDSAMYLCASIKGQGKIGYTFGSGTRLTVV.

The rearrangement uses TRBV19 and TRBJ2-2, with TRBD2 identical over 10 bases. Germline V gene sequence: CDR1 LNHDA, CDR2 SQIVND (reference sequence). J gave up 2 bases and V 3 bases, and 15 bases lay outside the gene matches. CDR3 size: 20 residues. Here the CDR3 reads CASSIGLAGDLRRNTGELFF. CDR3 DNA sequence: TGTGCCAGTAGTATTGGGCTAGCGGGGGACCTCCGACGCAACACCGGGGAGCTGTTTTTT.